The present TCR beta chain was sequenced within a study of cytomegalovirus exposure and HLA in healthy donors. Whole-study results and caveats: In a later analysis, TCR beta V- and J-gene trimming showed a link to a missense DCLRE1C variant. Later analysis reportedly placed an Asian-associated ancestry cluster below the approximately 680-donor mean in N-insertions. Cytomegalovirus status, reportedly, was diagnosed with high specificity and sensitivity by the classifier.

Both 60 Vbeta primers and 13 Jbeta primers went into the PCR. Repertoires were generated with immunoSEQ multiplex PCR, while TCRdb's copy carries only in-frame clones and drops some. The sample has 150,000 to 200,000 clones, more than 70% seen once. Turning to this clone: Its antigen remains unidentified.

Germline values: CDR1 SGHAT, CDR2 FQNNGV. V trimming: 6 bases; J trimming: 5 bases; junction bases outside the gene matches: 5. This CDR3 is 13 amino acids long. The sequence was obtained from a male donor in good health and CMV-seronegative. V usage is TRBV11-2 and J usage is TRBJ2-7; 9 bases match TRBD1. Sequencing used PBMCs. The CDR3 region is CASRQTGGHEQYF. In nucleotides, the CDR3 is TGTGCCAGCAGACAAACAGGGGGCCACGAGCAGTACTTC.